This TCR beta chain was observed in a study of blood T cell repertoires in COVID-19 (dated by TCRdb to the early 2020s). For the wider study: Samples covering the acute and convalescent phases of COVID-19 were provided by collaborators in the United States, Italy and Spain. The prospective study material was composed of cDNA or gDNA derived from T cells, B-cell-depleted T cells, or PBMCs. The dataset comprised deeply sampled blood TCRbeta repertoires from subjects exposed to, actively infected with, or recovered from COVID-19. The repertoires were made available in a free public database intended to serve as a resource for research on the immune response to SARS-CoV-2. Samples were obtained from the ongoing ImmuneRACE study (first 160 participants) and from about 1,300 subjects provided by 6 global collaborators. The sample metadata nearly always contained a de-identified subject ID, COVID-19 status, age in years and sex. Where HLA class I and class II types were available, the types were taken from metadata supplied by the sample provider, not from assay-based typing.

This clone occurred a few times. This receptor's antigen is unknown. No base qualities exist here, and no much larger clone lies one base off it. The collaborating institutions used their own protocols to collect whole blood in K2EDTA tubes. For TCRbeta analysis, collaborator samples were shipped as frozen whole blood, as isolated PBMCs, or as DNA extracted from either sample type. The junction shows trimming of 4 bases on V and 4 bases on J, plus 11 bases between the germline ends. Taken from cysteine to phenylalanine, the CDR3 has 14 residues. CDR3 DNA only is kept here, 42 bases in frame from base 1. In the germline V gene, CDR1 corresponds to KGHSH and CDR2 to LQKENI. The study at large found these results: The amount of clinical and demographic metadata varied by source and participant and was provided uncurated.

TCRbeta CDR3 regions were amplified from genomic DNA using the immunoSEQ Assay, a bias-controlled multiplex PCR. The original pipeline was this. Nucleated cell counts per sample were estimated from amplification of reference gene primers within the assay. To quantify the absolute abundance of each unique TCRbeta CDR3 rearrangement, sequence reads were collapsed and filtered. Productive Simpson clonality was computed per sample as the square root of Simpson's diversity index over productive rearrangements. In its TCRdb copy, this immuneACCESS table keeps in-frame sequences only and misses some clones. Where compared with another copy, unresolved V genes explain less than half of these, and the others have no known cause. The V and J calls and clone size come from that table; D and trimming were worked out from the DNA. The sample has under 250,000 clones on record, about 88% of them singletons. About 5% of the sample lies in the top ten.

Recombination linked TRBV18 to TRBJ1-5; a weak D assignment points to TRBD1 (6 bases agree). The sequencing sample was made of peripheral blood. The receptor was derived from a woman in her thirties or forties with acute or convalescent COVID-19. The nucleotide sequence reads TGTGCCAGCTCACTAGACAGGTCAAATCAGCCCCAGCATTTT. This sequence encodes CASSLDRSNQPQHF.